The subject of this entry is one TCR beta chain. What it binds is unknown. This sample is drawn from a study of post-analysis software for immune sequencing data. Study as a whole: Recorded subtypes: relapsing-remitting, secondary progressive, progressive-relapsing; some patients unannotated. The study, taken as a whole, reports: The study found significantly lower normalized Chao1 diversity in multiple sclerosis patients than in controls. TRBV segments more frequent in patients than in controls numbered roughly five and included TRBV5-6, TRBV5-1 and TRBV20-1. Strong same-batch co-clustering of samples appeared with F measure clustering.

Unique molecular identifiers were present in the TCR beta cDNA libraries. The source material, roughly 0.9 to 10 million T cells, gave rise to roughly 500,000 cDNA molecules. Via MiXCR, TCRdb re-called the PCR reads, giving one row per CDR3 protein. The sample yields roughly 670,000 distinct CDR3 sequences, about 60% seen once. Germline V gene sequence: CDR1 SGDLS, CDR2 YYNGEE. Trimming pared 4 bases from V and 8 bases from J, leaving 19 bases between. The CDR3 length is 15 residues. The chain links TRBV9 to TRBJ2-1; D might be TRBD1 (6 bases). This sequence was found in a girl aged 2-10 years with multiple sclerosis. The sequenced sample was blood. The CDR3 sequence is CASSILTTQGDEQFF. Written as DNA, the CDR3 is TGTGCCAGCAGCATATTAACCACACAGGGCGATGAGCAGTTCTTC.